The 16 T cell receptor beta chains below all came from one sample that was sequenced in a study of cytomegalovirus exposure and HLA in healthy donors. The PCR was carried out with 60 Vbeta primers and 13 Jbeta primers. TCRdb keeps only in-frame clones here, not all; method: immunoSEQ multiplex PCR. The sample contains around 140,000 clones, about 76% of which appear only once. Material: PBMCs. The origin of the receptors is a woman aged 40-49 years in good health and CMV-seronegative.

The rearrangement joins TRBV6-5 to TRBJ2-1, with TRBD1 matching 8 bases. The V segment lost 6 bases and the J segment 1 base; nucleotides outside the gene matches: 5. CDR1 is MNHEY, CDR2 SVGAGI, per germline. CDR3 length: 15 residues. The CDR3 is CASRVGQASYNEQFF. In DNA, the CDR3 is TGTGCCAGCAGGGTGGGACAGGCGTCCTACAATGAGCAGTTCTTC.

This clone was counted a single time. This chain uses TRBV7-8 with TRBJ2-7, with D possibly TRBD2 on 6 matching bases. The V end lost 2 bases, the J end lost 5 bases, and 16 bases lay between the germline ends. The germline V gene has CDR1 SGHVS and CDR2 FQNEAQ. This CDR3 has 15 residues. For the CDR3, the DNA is TGTGCCAGCAGCTTACTCGGGACTTTGGAGGACGAGCAGTACTTC. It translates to CASSLLGTLEDEQYF.

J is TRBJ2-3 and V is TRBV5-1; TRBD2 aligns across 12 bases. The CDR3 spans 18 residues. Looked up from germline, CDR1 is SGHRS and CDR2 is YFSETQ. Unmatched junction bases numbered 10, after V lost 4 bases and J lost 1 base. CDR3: CASSVSGTSGPGTDTQYF. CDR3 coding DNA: TGCGCCAGCAGCGTCTCCGGGACTAGCGGGCCCGGCACAGATACGCAGTATTTT.

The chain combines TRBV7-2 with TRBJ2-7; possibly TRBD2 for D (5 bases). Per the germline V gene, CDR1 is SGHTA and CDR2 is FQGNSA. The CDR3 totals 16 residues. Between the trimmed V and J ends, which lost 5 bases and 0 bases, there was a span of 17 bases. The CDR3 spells CASSPSSSGGSYEQYF. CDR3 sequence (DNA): TGTGCCAGCAGCCCCTCCTCGAGCGGTGGCTCCTACGAGCAGTACTTC.

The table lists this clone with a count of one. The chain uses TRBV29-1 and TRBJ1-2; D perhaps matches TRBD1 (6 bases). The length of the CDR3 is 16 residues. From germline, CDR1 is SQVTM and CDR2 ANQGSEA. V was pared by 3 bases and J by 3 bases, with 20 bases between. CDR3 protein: CSVEGGQGGGDYGYTF. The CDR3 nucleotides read TGCAGCGTTGAGGGGGGGCAAGGAGGGGGAGACTATGGCTACACCTTC.

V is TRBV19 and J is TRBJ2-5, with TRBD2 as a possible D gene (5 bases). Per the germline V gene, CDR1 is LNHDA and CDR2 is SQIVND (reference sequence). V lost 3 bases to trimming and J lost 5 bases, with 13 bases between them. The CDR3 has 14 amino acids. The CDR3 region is CASSIGKGPETQYF. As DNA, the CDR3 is TGTGCCAGTAGTATCGGGAAGGGCCCGGAGACCCAGTACTTC. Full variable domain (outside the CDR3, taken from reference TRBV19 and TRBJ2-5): DGGITQSPKYLFRKEGQNVTLSCEQNLNHDAMYWYRQDPGQGLRLIYYSQIVNDFQKGDIAEGYSVSREKKESFPLTVTSAQKNPTAFYLCASSIGKGPETQYFGPGTRLLVL.

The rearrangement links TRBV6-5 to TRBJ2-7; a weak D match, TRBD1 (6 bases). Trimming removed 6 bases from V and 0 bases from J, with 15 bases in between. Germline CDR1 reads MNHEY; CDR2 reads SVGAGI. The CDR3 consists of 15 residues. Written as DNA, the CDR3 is TGTGCCAGCAGCCGGACAGCGGTGAGCTCCTACGAGCAGTACTTC. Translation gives CASSRTAVSSYEQYF.

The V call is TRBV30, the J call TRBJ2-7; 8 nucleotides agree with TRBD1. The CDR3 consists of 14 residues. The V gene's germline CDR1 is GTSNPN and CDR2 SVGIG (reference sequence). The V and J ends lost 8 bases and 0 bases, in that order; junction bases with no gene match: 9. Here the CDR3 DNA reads TGTGCCCGTGCAGGGGGCAGAAGCTCCTACGAGCAGTACTTC. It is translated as CARAGGRSSYEQYF.

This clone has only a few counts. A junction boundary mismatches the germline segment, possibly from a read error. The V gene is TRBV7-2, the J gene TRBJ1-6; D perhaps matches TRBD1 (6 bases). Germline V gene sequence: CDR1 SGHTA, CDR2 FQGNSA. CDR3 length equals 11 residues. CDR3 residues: CASSLNRDRFF. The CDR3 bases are TGTGCCAGCAGCTTAAACAGGGACCGTTTCTTT.

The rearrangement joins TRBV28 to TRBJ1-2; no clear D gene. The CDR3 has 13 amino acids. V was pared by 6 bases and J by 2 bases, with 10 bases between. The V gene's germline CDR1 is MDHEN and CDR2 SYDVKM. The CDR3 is CASRLTSNYGYTF. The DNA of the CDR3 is TGTGCCAGCAGGCTGACATCGAACTATGGCTACACCTTC.

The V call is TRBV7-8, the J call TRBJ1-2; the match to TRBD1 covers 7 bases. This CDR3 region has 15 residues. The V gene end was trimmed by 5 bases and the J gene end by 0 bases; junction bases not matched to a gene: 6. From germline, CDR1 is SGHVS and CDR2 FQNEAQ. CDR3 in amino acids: CASSPGQVANYGYTF. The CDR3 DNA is TGTGCCAGCAGCCCTGGACAGGTAGCTAACTATGGCTACACCTTC.

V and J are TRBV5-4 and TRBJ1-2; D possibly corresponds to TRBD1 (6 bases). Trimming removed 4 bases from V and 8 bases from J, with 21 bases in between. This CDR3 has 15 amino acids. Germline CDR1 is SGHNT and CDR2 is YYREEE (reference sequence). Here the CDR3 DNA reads TGTGCCAGCAGCCTCCACATACAGGGTTCAGAGGGCTACACCTTC. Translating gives CASSLHIQGSEGYTF.

The CDR3 reads CASSLERNYGYTF. DNA of the CDR3: TGTGCCAGCAGCTTGGAGAGGAACTATGGCTACACCTTC. The chain recombines TRBV5-4 with TRBJ1-2, with D hard to call. The CDR3 spans 13 residues. Germline V lookup: CDR1 SGHNT, CDR2 YYREEE (reference sequence). Trimming took off 0 bases at V and 2 bases at J, with 5 bases between the two ends.

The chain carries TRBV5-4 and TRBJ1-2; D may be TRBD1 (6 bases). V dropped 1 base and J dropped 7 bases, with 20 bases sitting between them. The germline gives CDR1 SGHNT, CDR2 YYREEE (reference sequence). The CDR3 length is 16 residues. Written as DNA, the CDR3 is TGTGCCAGCAGCTTGTCTACGGGGACATTCCCTTCTGGCTACACCTTC. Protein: CASSLSTGTFPSGYTF. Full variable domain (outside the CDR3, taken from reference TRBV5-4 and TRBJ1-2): ETGVTQSPTHLIKTRGQQVTLRCSSQSGHNTVSWYQQALGQGPQFIFQYYREEENGRGNFPPRFSGLQFPNYSSELNVNALELDDSALYLCASSLSTGTFPSGYTFGSGTRLTVV.

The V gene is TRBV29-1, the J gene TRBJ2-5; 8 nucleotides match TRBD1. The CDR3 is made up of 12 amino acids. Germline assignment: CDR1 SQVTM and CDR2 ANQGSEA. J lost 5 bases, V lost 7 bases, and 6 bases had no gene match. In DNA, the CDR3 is TGCAGCGCAGACAGGGGTAGGGAGACCCAGTACTTC. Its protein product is CSADRGRETQYF.

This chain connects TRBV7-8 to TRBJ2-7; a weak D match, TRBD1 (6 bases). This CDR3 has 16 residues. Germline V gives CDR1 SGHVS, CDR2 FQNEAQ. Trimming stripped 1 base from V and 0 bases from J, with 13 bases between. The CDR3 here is CASSLDNREISYEQYF. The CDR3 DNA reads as TGTGCCAGCAGCTTAGATAACAGGGAGATCTCCTACGAGCAGTACTTC.